This TCR beta chain was retrieved from a study of T cell responses to AZD1222 COVID-19 vaccine. The V gene lost 1 base and the J gene lost 3 bases, with 10 bases spanning the gap. Germline V gene sequence: CDR1 LGHNA, CDR2 YSLEER. This CDR3 comprises 15 residues. Measured with immunoSEQ multiplex PCR; TCRdb has only the in-frame clones, and not every one. The table has some 130,000 clones, about nine tenths seen once; the top ten hold about 22%. This chain joins TRBV4-3 and TRBJ2-1; D may match TRBD1 or TRBD2 (5 bases each). The TCR was taken from an adult in good health. The sequencing used peripheral blood, collected on day 0 of AZD1222 vaccination. CDR3 coding DNA: TGCGCCAGCAGCCAAGCTTCAGGGAGCTACAATGAGCAGTTCTTC. It translates to CASSQASGSYNEQFF.